The T cell receptor beta chain under discussion was sequenced for a study of OX40 agonist ivuxolimab in advanced cancers. Sequenced by immunoSEQ multiplex PCR; TCRdb stores in-frame clones only, minus some. The sample includes approximately 70,000 clones, around 94% of them seen just once. Looked up from germline, CDR1 is SSHAT and CDR2 is FNYEAQ (reference sequence). CDR3 size: 17 residues. With respect to this clone: A read error may account for a junction end that differs from germline.

The V gene is TRBV7-7, the J gene TRBJ2-7; D may be TRBD1 or TRBD2 (5 bases each). Source: CD4+ or CD8+ T cells sorted from blood, taken in a trial of the OX40 agonist ivuxolimab. This TCR was recovered from an adult with an advanced solid tumor such as melanoma, head and neck, liver or kidney cancer. The CDR3 sequence is CASSPEGPGIGAYEQYF. The CDR3 DNA reads as TGTGCTAGCAGCCCAGAGGGACCAGGGATTGGTGCCTACGAGCAGTACTTC.